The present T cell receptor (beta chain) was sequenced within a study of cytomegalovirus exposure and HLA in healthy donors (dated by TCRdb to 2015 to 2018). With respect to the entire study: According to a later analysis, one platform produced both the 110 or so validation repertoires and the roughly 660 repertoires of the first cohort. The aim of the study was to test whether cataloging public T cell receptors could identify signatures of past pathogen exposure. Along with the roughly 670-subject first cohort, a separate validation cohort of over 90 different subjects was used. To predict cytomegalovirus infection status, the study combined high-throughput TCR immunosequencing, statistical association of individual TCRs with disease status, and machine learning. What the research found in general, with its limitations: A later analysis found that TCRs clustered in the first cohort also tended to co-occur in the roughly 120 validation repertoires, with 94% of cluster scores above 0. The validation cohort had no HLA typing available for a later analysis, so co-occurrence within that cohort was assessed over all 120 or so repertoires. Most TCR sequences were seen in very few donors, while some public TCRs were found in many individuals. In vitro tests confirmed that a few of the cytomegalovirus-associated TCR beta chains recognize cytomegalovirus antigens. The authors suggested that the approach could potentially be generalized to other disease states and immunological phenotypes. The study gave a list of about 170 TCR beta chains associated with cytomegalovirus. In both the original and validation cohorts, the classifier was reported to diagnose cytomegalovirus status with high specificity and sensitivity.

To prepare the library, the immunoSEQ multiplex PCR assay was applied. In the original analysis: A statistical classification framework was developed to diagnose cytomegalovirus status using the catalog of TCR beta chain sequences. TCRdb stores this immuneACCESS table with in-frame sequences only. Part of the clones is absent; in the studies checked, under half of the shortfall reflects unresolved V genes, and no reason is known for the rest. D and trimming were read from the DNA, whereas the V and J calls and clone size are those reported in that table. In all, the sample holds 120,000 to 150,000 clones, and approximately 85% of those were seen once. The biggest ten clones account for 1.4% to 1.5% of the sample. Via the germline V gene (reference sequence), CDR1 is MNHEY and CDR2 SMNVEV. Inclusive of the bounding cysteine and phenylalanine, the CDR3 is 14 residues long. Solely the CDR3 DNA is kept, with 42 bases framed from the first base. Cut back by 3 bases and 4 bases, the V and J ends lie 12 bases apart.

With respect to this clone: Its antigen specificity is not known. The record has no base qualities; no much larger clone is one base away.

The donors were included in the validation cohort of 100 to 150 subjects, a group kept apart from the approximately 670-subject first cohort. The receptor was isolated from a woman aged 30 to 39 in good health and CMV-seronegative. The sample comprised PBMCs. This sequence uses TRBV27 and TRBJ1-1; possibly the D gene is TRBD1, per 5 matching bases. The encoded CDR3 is CASSFRGVGTEAFF. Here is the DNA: TGTGCCAGCAGTTTCCGGGGGGTCGGCACTGAAGCTTTCTTT.